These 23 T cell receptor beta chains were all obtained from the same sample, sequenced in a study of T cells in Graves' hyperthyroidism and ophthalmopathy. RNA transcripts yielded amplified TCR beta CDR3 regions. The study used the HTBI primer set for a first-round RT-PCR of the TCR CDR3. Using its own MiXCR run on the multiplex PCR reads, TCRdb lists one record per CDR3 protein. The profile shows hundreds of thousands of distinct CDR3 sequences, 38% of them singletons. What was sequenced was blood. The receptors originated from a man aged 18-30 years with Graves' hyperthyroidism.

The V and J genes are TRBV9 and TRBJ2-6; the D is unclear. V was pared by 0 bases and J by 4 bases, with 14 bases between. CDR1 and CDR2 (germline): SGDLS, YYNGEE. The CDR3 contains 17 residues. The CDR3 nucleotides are TGTGCCAGCAGCGTAGACGATGGGGTGAGGGGGGCCAACGTCCTGACTTTC. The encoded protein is CASSVDDGVRGANVLTF.

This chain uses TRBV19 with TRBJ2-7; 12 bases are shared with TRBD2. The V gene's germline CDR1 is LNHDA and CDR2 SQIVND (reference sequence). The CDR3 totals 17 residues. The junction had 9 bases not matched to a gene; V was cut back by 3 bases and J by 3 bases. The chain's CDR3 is CASSIPPWTSGNYEQYF. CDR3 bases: TGTGCCAGTAGTATCCCCCCCTGGACTAGCGGGAACTACGAGCAGTACTTC.

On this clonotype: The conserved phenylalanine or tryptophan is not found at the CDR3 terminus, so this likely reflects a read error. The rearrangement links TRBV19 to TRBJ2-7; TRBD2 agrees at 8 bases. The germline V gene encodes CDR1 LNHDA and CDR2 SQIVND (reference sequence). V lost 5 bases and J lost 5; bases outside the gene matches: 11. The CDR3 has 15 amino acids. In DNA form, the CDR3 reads TGTGCCAGTAGTCCCGCGGGGGGCGGGAGCGACGAGCAGTACTCC. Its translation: CASSPAGGGSDEQYS.

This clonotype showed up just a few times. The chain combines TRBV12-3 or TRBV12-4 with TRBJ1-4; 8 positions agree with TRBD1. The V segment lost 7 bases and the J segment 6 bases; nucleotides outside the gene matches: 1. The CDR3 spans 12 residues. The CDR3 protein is CASKTGDEKLFF. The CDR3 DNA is TGTGCCAGCAAGACAGGGGATGAAAAACTGTTTTTT.

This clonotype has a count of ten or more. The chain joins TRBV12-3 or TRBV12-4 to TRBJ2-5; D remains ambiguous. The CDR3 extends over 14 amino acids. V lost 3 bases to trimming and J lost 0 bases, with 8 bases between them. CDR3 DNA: TGTGCCAGCAGTTTGCGGCTGTACCAAGAGACCCAGTACTTC. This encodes CASSLRLYQETQYF.

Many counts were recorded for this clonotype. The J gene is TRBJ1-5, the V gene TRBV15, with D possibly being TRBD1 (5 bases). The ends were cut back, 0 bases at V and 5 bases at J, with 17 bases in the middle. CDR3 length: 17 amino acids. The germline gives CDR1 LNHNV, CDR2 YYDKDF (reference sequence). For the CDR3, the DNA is TGTGCCACCAGCAGAGATCCACGCGGGAGGGGCTATCAGCCCCAGCATTTT. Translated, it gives CATSRDPRGRGYQPQHF.

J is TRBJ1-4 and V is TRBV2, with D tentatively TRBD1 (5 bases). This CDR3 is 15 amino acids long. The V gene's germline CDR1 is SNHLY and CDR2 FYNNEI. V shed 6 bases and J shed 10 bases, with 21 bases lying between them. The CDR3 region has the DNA TGTGCCAGCAGCTTCTCCGGGACGGTGAAGGGAAAACTGTTTTTT. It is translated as CASSFSGTVKGKLFF.

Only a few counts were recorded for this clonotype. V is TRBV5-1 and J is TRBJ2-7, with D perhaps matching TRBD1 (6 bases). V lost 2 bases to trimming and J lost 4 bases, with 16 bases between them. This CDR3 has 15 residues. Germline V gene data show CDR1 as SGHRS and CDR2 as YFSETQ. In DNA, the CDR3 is TGCGCCAGCAGCTTAACAGGGTCGGGTGTGTACGAGCAGTACTTC. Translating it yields CASSLTGSGVYEQYF.

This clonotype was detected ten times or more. The CDR3 spells CASSQGAGGKTQYF. CDR3 coding DNA: TGTGCCAGCAGCCAAGGGGCGGGAGGGAAGACCCAGTACTTC. The gene calls are TRBV3-1 and TRBJ2-5, with 9 nucleotides matching TRBD2. Germline V gives CDR1 LGHDT, CDR2 YNNKEL (reference sequence). The junction had 3 bases not matched to a gene; V was cut back by 1 base and J by 6 bases. The CDR3 loop spans 14 amino acids.

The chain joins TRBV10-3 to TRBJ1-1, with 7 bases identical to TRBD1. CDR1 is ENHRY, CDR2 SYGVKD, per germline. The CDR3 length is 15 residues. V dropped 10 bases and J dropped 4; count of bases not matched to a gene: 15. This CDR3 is CASRAQTGAGTEAFF. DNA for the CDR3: TGTGCCAGCAGGGCGCAAACAGGGGCGGGCACTGAAGCTTTCTTT.

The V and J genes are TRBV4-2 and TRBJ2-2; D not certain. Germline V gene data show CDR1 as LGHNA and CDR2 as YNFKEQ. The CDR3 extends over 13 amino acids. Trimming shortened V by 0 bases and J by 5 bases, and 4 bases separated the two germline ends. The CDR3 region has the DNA TGTGCCAGCAGCCAAGATGAAACCGGGGAGCTGTTTTTT. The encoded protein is CASSQDETGELFF.

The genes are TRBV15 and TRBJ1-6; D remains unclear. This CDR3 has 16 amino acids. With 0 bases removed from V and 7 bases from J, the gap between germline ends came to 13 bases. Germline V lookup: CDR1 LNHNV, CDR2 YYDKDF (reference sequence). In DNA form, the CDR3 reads TGTGCCACCAGCAGAGATTTGAGGACGGGGAATTCACCCCTCCACTTT. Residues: CATSRDLRTGNSPLHF.

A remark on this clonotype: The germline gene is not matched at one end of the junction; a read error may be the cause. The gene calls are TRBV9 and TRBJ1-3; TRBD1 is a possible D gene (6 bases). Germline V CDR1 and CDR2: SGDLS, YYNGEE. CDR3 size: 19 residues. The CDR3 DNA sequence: TGTGCCAACAGCGTGGGACACAACCATAAATTTCTCTCTGGAAACACCATATATTTT. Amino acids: CANSVGHNHKFLSGNTIYF.

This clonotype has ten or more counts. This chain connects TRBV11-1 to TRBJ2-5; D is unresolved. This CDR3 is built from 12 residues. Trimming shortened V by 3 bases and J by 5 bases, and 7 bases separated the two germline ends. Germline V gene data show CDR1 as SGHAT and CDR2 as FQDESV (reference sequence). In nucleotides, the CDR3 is TGTGCCAGCAGCTTCACGGGTGAGACCCAGTACTTC. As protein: CASSFTGETQYF.

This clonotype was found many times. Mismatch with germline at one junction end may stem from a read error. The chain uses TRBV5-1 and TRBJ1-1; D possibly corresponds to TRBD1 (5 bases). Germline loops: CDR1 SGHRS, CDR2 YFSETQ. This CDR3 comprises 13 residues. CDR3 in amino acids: CASSLGGRGEAFF. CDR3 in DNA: TGTGCCAGCAGCCTTGGAGGAAGGGGTGAAGCTTTCTTT.

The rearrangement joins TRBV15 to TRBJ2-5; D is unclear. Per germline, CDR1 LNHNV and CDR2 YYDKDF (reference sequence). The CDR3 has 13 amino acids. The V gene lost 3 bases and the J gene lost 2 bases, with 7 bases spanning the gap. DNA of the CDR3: TGTGCCACCAGCAGCTTCGCACAAGAGACCCAGTACTTC. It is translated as CATSSFAQETQYF.

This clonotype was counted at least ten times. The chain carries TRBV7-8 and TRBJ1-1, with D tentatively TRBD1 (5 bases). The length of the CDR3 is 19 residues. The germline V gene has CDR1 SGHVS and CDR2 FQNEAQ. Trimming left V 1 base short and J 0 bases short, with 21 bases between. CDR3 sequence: CASSLEGPQQTRLNTEAFF. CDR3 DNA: TGTGCCAGCAGCTTAGAGGGACCACAGCAGACCAGACTGAACACTGAAGCTTTCTTT.

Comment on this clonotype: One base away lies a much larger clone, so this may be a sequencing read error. The DNA of the CDR3 is TGTGCCATCCTGGGACGGGGGAGATACGAGCAGTACTTC. As protein: CAILGRGRYEQYF. This rearrangement joins TRBV10-3 to TRBJ2-7; D is possibly TRBD2 (6 bases). Germline loops: CDR1 ENHRY, CDR2 SYGVKD. The V gene lost 8 bases and the J gene lost 4 bases, with 15 bases spanning the gap. The CDR3 loop spans 13 amino acids.

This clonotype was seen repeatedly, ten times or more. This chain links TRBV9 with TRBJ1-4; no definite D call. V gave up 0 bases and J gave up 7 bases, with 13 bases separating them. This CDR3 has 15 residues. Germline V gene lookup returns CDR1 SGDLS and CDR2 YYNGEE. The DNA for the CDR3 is TGTGCCAGCAGCGTAGACGTCCTCGCCGGTGAAAAACTGTTTTTT. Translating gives CASSVDVLAGEKLFF.

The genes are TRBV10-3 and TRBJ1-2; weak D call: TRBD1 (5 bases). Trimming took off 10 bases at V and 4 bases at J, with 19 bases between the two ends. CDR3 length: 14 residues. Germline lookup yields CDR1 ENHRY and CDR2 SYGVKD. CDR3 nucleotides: TGTGCCAGCTCCCCCGGCGGACACTTCTATGGCTACACCTTC. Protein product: CASSPGGHFYGYTF.

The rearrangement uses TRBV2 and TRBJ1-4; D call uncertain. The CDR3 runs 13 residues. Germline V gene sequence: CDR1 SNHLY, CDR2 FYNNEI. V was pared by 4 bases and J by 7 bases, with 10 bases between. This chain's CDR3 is CASSGATGEKLFF. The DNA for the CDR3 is TGTGCCAGCAGTGGAGCCACGGGTGAAAAACTGTTTTTT. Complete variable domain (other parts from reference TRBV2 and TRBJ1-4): EPEVTQTPSHQVTQMGQEVILRCVPISNHLYFYWYRQILGQKVEFLVSFYNNEISEKSEIFDDQFSVERPDGSNFTLKIRSTKLEDSAMYFCASSGATGEKLFFGSGTQLSVL.

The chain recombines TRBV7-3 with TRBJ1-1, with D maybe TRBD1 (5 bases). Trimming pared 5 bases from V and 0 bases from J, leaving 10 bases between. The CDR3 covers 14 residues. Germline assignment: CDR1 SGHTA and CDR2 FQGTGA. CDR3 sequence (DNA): TGTGCCAGCAGCCACGACAGCTTGAACACTGAAGCTTTCTTT. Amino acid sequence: CASSHDSLNTEAFF. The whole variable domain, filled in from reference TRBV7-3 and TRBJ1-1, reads GAGVSQTPSNKVTEKGKYVELRCDPISGHTALYWYRQSLGQGPEFLIYFQGTGAADDSGLPNDRFFAVRPEGSVSTLKIQRTERGDSAVYLCASSHDSLNTEAFFGQGTRLTVV.

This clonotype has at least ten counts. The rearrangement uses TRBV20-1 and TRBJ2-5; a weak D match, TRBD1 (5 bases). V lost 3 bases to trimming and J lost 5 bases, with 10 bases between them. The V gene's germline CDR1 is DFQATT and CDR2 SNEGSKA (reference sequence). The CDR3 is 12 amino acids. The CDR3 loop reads CSASPSGETQYF. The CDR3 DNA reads TGCAGTGCTAGTCCCTCAGGGGAGACCCAGTACTTC.